A single sample is the source of the 8 T cell receptor beta chains below, sequenced in a study of OX40 agonist ivuxolimab in advanced cancers. Repertoires were generated with immunoSEQ multiplex PCR, while TCRdb's copy carries only in-frame clones and drops some. The table lists 25,000 to 30,000 clones, 65% to 90% of them singletons. The specimen was CD4+ or CD8+ T cells sorted from blood, collected in a trial of the OX40 agonist ivuxolimab. The source is an adult with an advanced solid tumor such as melanoma, head and neck, liver or kidney cancer.

This clone was counted a few times. The V and J genes are TRBV5-1 and TRBJ2-1; D might be TRBD2 (6 bases). V dropped 7 bases and J dropped 5 bases, with 13 bases sitting between them. Germline CDR1 and CDR2: SGHRS and YFSETQ. The CDR3 has 13 amino acids. The CDR3 loop reads CASAPEGDNEQFF. DNA of the CDR3: TGCGCCAGCGCCCCGGAGGGAGACAATGAGCAGTTCTTC.

The chain couples TRBV7-6 to TRBJ2-1; 12 bases fit TRBD2. Germline V gene lookup returns CDR1 SGHVS and CDR2 FNYEAQ. V shed 5 bases and J 10 bases; nucleotides not matched to a gene: 9. The CDR3 totals 15 residues. This chain's CDR3 is CASSPRTSGVNEQFF. DNA for the CDR3: TGTGCCAGCAGCCCCCGGACTAGCGGGGTCAACGAGCAGTTCTTC.

Judged by abundance, this clone is medium-sized. This sequence joins TRBV5-4 and TRBJ1-6; D gene uncertain. Germline V CDR1 and CDR2: SGHNT, YYREEE (reference sequence). This CDR3 is built from 15 residues. V was trimmed by 3 bases and J by 5 bases, leaving 12 bases between them. CDR3 coding DNA: TGTGCCAGCAGCTCCGGAGCGGGCGATAATTCACCCCTCCACTTT. Encoded protein: CASSSGAGDNSPLHF.

The CDR3 sequence is CASSQTGANYTF. CDR3 nucleotide sequence: TGTGCCAGCAGCCAGACAGGAGCTAACTACACCTTC. The chain recombines TRBV4-2 with TRBJ1-2, with TRBD1 as a possible D gene (6 bases). Trimming removed 3 bases at V and 10 bases at J, with 12 bases between. The germline CDR1 and CDR2 sequences are LGHNA and YNFKEQ. The CDR3 runs to 12 residues.

The genes are TRBV6-1 and TRBJ1-1; no clear D. The V end lost 4 bases, the J end lost 6 bases, and 3 bases lay between the germline ends. The CDR3 has 10 amino acids. Germline assignment: CDR1 MNHNS and CDR2 SASEGT. The CDR3 spells CASSGAEAFF. The CDR3 bases are TGTGCCAGCAGTGGGGCTGAAGCTTTCTTT.

The chain is built from TRBV14 and TRBJ2-7; 7 bases align to TRBD1. The CDR3 is 15 amino acids. Germline values: CDR1 SGHDN, CDR2 FVKESK. J gave up 6 bases and V 6 bases, and 14 bases lay outside the gene matches. The CDR3 DNA follows: TGTGCCAGCAGACAACACAGGGGCGGTACGAGCGAGCAGTACTTC. It specifies CASRQHRGGTSEQYF.

The CDR3 here is CASSRYEQYF. The CDR3 DNA sequence: TGTGCCAGCAGCAGGTACGAGCAGTACTTC. This chain links TRBV21-1 with TRBJ2-7. TRBV21-1 represents a pseudogene. This CDR3 contains 10 residues.

This clone came up once. J is TRBJ1-4 and V is TRBV25-1; the D is unclear. Germline CDR1 MGHDK, CDR2 SYGVNS. The ends were cut back, 1 base at V and 8 bases at J, with 11 bases in the middle. There are 14 residues in the CDR3. CDR3 sequence: CASSEFRSSEKLFF. The CDR3 coding sequence is TGTGCCAGCAGTGAATTCAGGAGTTCGGAAAAACTGTTTTTT.